Below are 30 T cell receptor beta chains sequenced from a single sample in a study of T cells in Graves' hyperthyroidism and ophthalmopathy (dated by TCRdb to between 2018 and 2021). The library was obtained by multiplex PCR. The instrument given in TCRdb is Illumina HiSeq 2000. The TCR beta CDR3 regions were amplified from the RNA transcripts. A first-round RT-PCR of the TCR CDR3 used the HTBI primer set with the Qiagen OneStep RT-PCR kit. TCRdb reprocessing: public reads trimmed at Q25 with fastp, clones called with MiXCR, in-frame beta chains kept. Each entry merges the rows of one CDR3 protein and shows their most common DNA and genes. This sample comprises hundreds of thousands of distinct CDR3 sequences, 12% to 15% of them detected only once. The top ten clonotypes cover roughly a tenth of the sample. The specimen sequenced was blood. These receptors came from a woman younger than 30 with Graves' hyperthyroidism.

This clonotype showed up just a few times. This chain connects TRBV30 to TRBJ2-1; 10 bases map to TRBD2. Germline-derived CDR1 and CDR2 are GTSNPN and SVGIG (reference sequence). This CDR3 region has 16 residues. V shed 2 bases and J 4 bases; nucleotides not matched to a gene: 8. The CDR3 region is CAWSYRGLATYNEQFF. Here the CDR3 DNA reads TGTGCCTGGAGTTATAGGGGACTAGCGACTTACAATGAGCAGTTCTTC.

This clonotype has more than one count but fewer than ten. The CDR3 region has the DNA TGCAGTGCTAGAGATGACGTGGGCATTCAGTACTTC. Its translation is CSARDDVGIQYF. The chain recombines TRBV20-1 with TRBJ2-4; D is undetermined. V was shortened by 0 bases and J by 9 bases, with 9 bases between the two germline ends. The CDR3 extends over 12 amino acids. Looked up from germline, CDR1 is DFQATT and CDR2 is SNEGSKA (reference sequence).

This sequence joins TRBV9 and TRBJ2-7; 8 bases align to TRBD2. This CDR3 region has 15 residues. J lost 4 bases, V lost 0 bases, and 6 bases had no gene match. Germline CDR1 and CDR2: SGDLS and YYNGEE. CDR3 DNA: TGTGCCAGCAGCGTAGCGGTTAGCGGGGCGTACGAGCAGTACTTC. Translated, it gives CASSVAVSGAYEQYF. The complete variable domain, with remaining parts taken from reference TRBV9 and TRBJ2-7, reads DSGVTQTPKHLITATGQRVTLRCSPRSGDLSVYWYQQSLDQGLQFLIQYYNGEERAKGNILERFSAQQFPDLHSELNLSSLELGDSALYFCASSVAVSGAYEQYFGPGTRLTVT.

Regarding this clonotype: An end of the junction differs from the germline gene, which may be a read error. The rearrangement joins TRBV2 to TRBJ2-1; 9 bases map to TRBD2. CDR3 length equals 16 residues. Germline V gives CDR1 SNHLY, CDR2 FYNNEI. For the CDR3, the DNA is TGTGCCAGCAGCCGTGACTCAGGTAGCGGGAGAGCTGAGCGGTTCTTC. This sequence encodes CASSRDSGSGRAERFF.

This clonotype was seen a few times. The chain has TRBV5-5 and TRBJ2-4, with D tentatively TRBD1 (5 bases). From germline, CDR1 is SGHKS and CDR2 YYEKEE (reference sequence). V was pared by 0 bases and J by 8 bases, with 15 bases between. The CDR3 sequence is 15 residues long. CDR3 sequence (DNA): TGTGCCAGCAGCTTGGGACAGACTTTGGTGGACATTCAGTACTTC. Its protein product is CASSLGQTLVDIQYF.

This clonotype was counted many times. V usage is TRBV19 and J usage is TRBJ2-2; D might be TRBD2 (5 bases). Looked up from germline, CDR1 is LNHDA and CDR2 is SQIVND (reference sequence). V was shortened by 6 bases and J by 4 bases, with 15 bases between the two germline ends. This CDR3 region has 15 residues. This CDR3 reads CASRSGSAGTGELFF. CDR3 in DNA: TGTGCCAGTAGGTCCGGCTCGGCGGGCACCGGGGAGCTGTTTTTT.

There are many counts of this clonotype. The chain is built from TRBV20-1 and TRBJ1-1, with D unclear. The V end lost 3 bases, the J end lost 4 bases, and 15 bases lay between the germline ends. The CDR3 covers 14 residues. Germline V gene lookup returns CDR1 DFQATT and CDR2 SNEGSKA (reference sequence). The CDR3 sequence: CSASIPGWGTEAFF. The CDR3, as DNA: TGCAGTGCTAGTATCCCGGGTTGGGGCACTGAAGCTTTCTTT.

This clonotype was recorded many times. The chain employs TRBV20-1 and TRBJ2-3; TRBD2 aligns across 9 bases. Germline lookup yields CDR1 DFQATT and CDR2 SNEGSKA (reference sequence). The CDR3 totals 17 residues. The trim removed 5 bases at V and 0 bases at J, leaving 12 bases unmatched. The CDR3 bases are TGCAGTGCTTCACATAGCGGGAGCAGAGGCAGCACAGATACGCAGTATTTT. Encoded protein: CSASHSGSRGSTDTQYF.

In this sample, this clonotype turned up a few times. The chain recombines TRBV20-1 with TRBJ1-6; D perhaps matches TRBD1 (6 bases). Trimming removed 1 base from V and 9 bases from J, with 22 bases in between. CDR3 length: 17 residues. The germline V gene encodes CDR1 DFQATT and CDR2 SNEGSKA (reference sequence). CDR3 protein: CSARGALTGGMGSPLHF. The CDR3 DNA sequence: TGCAGTGCTAGAGGTGCCCTGACAGGCGGAATGGGTTCACCCCTCCACTTT.

V and J are TRBV6-1 and TRBJ2-7; 12 bases are a match to TRBD2. The CDR3 length is 18 residues. V lost 5 bases to trimming and J lost 1 base; unmatched junction nucleotides: 12. Germline CDR1 reads MNHNS; CDR2 reads SASEGT. CDR3 amino acids: CASSSGLAGIKMSYEQYF. CDR3 bases: TGTGCCAGCAGTTCCGGACTAGCGGGAATCAAGATGTCCTACGAGCAGTACTTC.

This clonotype was found many times. This sequence joins TRBV29-1 and TRBJ2-3; perhaps D is TRBD1 or TRBD2 (5 bases each). V was clipped by 6 bases and J by 6 bases, with 19 bases between them. The CDR3 sequence is 14 residues long. Germline values: CDR1 SQVTM, CDR2 ANQGSEA. CDR3 residues: CSVRDHGTTDTQYF. Here the CDR3 DNA reads TGCAGCGTCCGGGACCATGGGACGACGGATACGCAGTATTTT.

This clonotype was counted at least ten times. The chain combines TRBV7-2 with TRBJ2-3, with a possible D match to TRBD2 (5 bases). V was clipped by 5 bases and J by 9 bases, with 21 bases between them. Germline lookup yields CDR1 SGHTA and CDR2 FQGNSA. The CDR3 extends over 15 amino acids. DNA of the CDR3: TGTGCCAGCAGCGGCTCGAGCGGATCGACTGGGACGCAGTATTTT. It is translated as CASSGSSGSTGTQYF.

This clonotype was recorded many times. J is TRBJ2-7 and V is TRBV7-9; TRBD1 matches 8 bases. The germline V gene has CDR1 SEHNR and CDR2 FQNEAQ (reference sequence). CDR3 length: 15 residues. J lost 2 bases, V lost 6 bases, and 9 bases had no gene match. The chain's CDR3 is CASREGGTGTYEQYF. CDR3 bases: TGTGCCAGCAGGGAAGGAGGGACAGGCACCTACGAGCAGTACTTC.

In this sample, this clonotype turned up many times. This rearrangement joins TRBV4-1 to TRBJ1-1; D ambiguous. The CDR3 is 14 residues long. Germline V gives CDR1 MGHRA, CDR2 YSYEKL. The V and J ends lost 0 bases and 7 bases respectively, with 12 bases between them. The chain's CDR3 is CASSQEALTDEAFF. CDR3 nucleotide sequence: TGCGCCAGCAGCCAAGAGGCACTCACAGATGAAGCTTTCTTT.

At least ten counts were recorded for this clonotype. V usage is TRBV13 and J usage is TRBJ1-1; 9 bases are shared with TRBD1. J gave up 5 bases and V 5 bases, and 15 bases lay outside the gene matches. The CDR3 is 17 residues long. Germline V CDR1 and CDR2: PRHDT, FYEKMQ (reference sequence). CDR3 bases: TGTGCCAGCAGCCTCCTGCTCTCGACAGGGGGGGTAACTGAAGCTTTCTTT. Amino acids: CASSLLLSTGGVTEAFF. Full variable domain (remainder filled in from reference TRBV13 and TRBJ1-1): AAGVIQSPRHLIKEKRETATLKCYPIPRHDTVYWYQQGPGQDPQFLISFYEKMQSDKGSIPDRFSAQQFSDYHSELNMSSLELGDSALYFCASSLLLSTGGVTEAFFGQGTRLTVV.

The sample holds many counts of this clonotype. The chain combines TRBV20-1 with TRBJ2-3; 7 bases are a match to TRBD1. V lost 6 bases, J lost 4 bases, and 1 base stayed unmatched. The V gene's germline CDR1 is DFQATT and CDR2 SNEGSKA (reference sequence). The CDR3 consists of 11 residues. CDR3 in amino acids: CSADRADTQYF. The CDR3 bases are TGCAGTGCAGACAGGGCAGATACGCAGTATTTT.

This clonotype showed up just a few times. The genes are TRBV5-6 and TRBJ2-7, with D tentatively TRBD2 (6 bases). Looked up from germline, CDR1 is SGHDT and CDR2 is YYEEEE. This CDR3 has 14 amino acids. Trimming cost V 1 base and J 1 base, with 9 bases left between them. The CDR3 DNA reads as TGTGCCAGCAGCTTGCGGGAGATTTCCTACGAGCAGTACTTC. It specifies CASSLREISYEQYF.

This chain joins TRBV6-1 and TRBJ2-4; 8 bases align to TRBD1. This CDR3 has 11 amino acids. The junction had 5 bases not matched to a gene; V was cut back by 10 bases and J by 9 bases. CDR1 MNHNS and CDR2 SASEGT come from the germline V gene. CDR3 region: CATRTGPIQYF. The CDR3 region has the DNA TGTGCCACCAGGACAGGGCCCATTCAGTACTTC.

In its sample, this clonotype was seen a few times. The gene calls are TRBV2 and TRBJ2-5; D perhaps matches TRBD2 (6 bases). Germline assignment: CDR1 SNHLY and CDR2 FYNNEI. CDR3 length equals 12 residues. Trimming stripped 11 bases from V and 4 bases from J, with 14 bases between. The CDR3, as DNA: TGTGCCGGTTCAGTGGGAGGAGAGACCCAGTACTTC. Amino acid sequence: CAGSVGGETQYF. Full variable domain (rest looked up from reference TRBV2 and TRBJ2-5): EPEVTQTPSHQVTQMGQEVILRCVPISNHLYFYWYRQILGQKVEFLVSFYNNEISEKSEIFDDQFSVERPDGSNFTLKIRSTKLEDSAMYFCAGSVGGETQYFGPGTRLLVL.

J is TRBJ2-1 and V is TRBV29-1; D is uncertain. The V gene lost 3 bases and the J gene lost 0 bases, with 9 bases spanning the gap. The CDR3 is 14 amino acids. The germline V gene encodes CDR1 SQVTM and CDR2 ANQGSEA. CDR3 protein: CSVDASSSYNEQFF. CDR3 coding DNA: TGCAGCGTTGACGCTAGTAGCTCCTACAATGAGCAGTTCTTC.

In its sample, this clonotype was seen many times. This chain joins TRBV30 and TRBJ2-1; 9 positions match TRBD1. Germline assignment: CDR1 GTSNPN and CDR2 SVGIG (reference sequence). The V segment lost 3 bases and the J segment 8 bases; nucleotides outside the gene matches: 8. The CDR3 is made up of 14 amino acids. CDR3 residues: CAWSAGTGIYEQFF. The CDR3 DNA reads TGTGCCTGGAGCGCCGGGACAGGGATCTATGAGCAGTTCTTC.

This rearrangement joins TRBV6-1 to TRBJ2-1, with D perhaps TRBD2 (5 bases). Germline V lookup: CDR1 MNHNS, CDR2 SASEGT. The CDR3 is 12 amino acids. V lost 11 bases and J 5 bases, leaving 13 bases between the germline ends. The CDR3 nucleotides are TGTGCCTTTTGCGAGGGAGACAATGAGCAGTTCTTC. Translation: CAFCEGDNEQFF.

This clonotype was picked up many times. The rearrangement links TRBV6-1 to TRBJ1-3, with D uncertain. There are 13 residues in the CDR3. V gave up 2 bases and J gave up 2 bases, with 4 bases separating them. Germline CDR1 and CDR2: MNHNS and SASEGT. CDR3 nucleotides: TGTGCCAGCAGTGAAAACGCTGGAAACACCATATATTTT. It specifies CASSENAGNTIYF.

This clonotype was counted between two and nine times. The rearrangement links TRBV20-1 to TRBJ2-5; D perhaps matches TRBD1 (6 bases). Trimming shortened V by 6 bases and J by 10 bases, and 27 bases separated the two germline ends. CDR1 and CDR2 from the germline V gene are DFQATT and SNEGSKA (reference sequence). The CDR3 contains 15 residues. CDR3 sequence reads: CSAPRPGPSPGDQYF. In DNA form, the CDR3 reads TGCAGTGCGCCCCGTCCCGGCCCTTCCCCAGGGGACCAGTACTTC.

This clonotype was observed a handful of times. The chain has TRBV19 and TRBJ2-7, with 13 bases lining up with TRBD2. CDR3 length: 16 residues. V gave up 7 bases and J gave up 2 bases; unmatched junction bases: 8. The germline V gene encodes CDR1 LNHDA and CDR2 SQIVND (reference sequence). CDR3 sequence (DNA): TGTGCCAGTACCGCCACCGGGACTAGCGGGACCTACGAGCAGTACTTC. The encoded protein is CASTATGTSGTYEQYF.

This clonotype showed up just a few times. The J gene is TRBJ1-1, the V gene TRBV9; a weak D match, TRBD1 (5 bases). Germline CDR1 SGDLS, CDR2 YYNGEE. V was pared by 0 bases and J by 3 bases, with 9 bases between. The length of the CDR3 is 14 residues. This CDR3 reads CASSVDGGDTEAFF. CDR3 DNA: TGTGCCAGCAGCGTAGACGGGGGAGACACTGAAGCTTTCTTT.

This chain joins TRBV24-1 and TRBJ2-5, with D possibly TRBD1 on 6 matching bases. Germline V gives CDR1 KGHDR, CDR2 SFDVKD. Trimming stripped 3 bases from V and 3 bases from J, with 19 bases between. CDR3 length: 17 amino acids. The CDR3 DNA reads as TGTGCCACCAGTGATATACCACAGGGTACACCAGAAGAGACCCAGTACTTC. As protein: CATSDIPQGTPEETQYF.

This clonotype has at least ten counts. This chain uses TRBV3-2 with TRBJ2-7; the table's D call TRBD2 went unverified against the DNA. TRBV3-2 is tagged as a pseudogene. CDR3 length: 16 residues. CDR3 loop: CATLSGRAFRLDEQYF. The CDR3, as DNA: TGTGCCACCCTTAGCGGGAGGGCCTTTCGTCTAGACGAGCAGTACTTC.

The chain has TRBV7-8 and TRBJ1-6; D possibly corresponds to TRBD1 (6 bases). Trimming removed 3 bases at V and 7 bases at J, with 16 bases between. Germline-derived CDR1 and CDR2 are SGHVS and FQNEAQ. The CDR3 is 16 residues long. CDR3 region: CASSFLGGLGNSPLHF. The CDR3 DNA sequence: TGTGCCAGCAGCTTCCTTGGGGGCCTGGGGAATTCACCCCTCCACTTT.

This clonotype was found many times. The chain has TRBV3-1 and TRBJ2-1, with 9 bases that match TRBD2. CDR1 LGHDT and CDR2 YNNKEL come from the germline V gene (reference sequence). The CDR3 has 13 amino acids. V lost 10 bases to trimming and J lost 2 bases; unmatched junction nucleotides: 3. The CDR3 bases are TGTGCCACCGGACTAGCGCCCTACAATGAGCAGTTCTTC. It yields the protein CATGLAPYNEQFF.